This T cell receptor (beta chain) comes out of a study of blood T cells in healthy people across ages. Study-wide points: Lack of knowledge of donor CMV status possibly confounded expanded clonotype changes. What prevented conclusive comparison of naive and antigen-experienced cells was that PBMCs were unsorted.

Combining a sample-barcoded 5' primer with a J-beta primer mix, a second PCR ran for about 7 to 12 cycles. Tagging of each cDNA molecule was performed by a template-switch adaptor with 12 random nucleotides. All samples yielded 2.5 million or more CDR3-containing paired-end reads. TCRdb redid the calling of the 5' RACE reads with MiXCR, one entry per CDR3 protein. The table has some 1.5 million distinct CDR3 sequences, roughly 27% seen once. In this sample, this clonotype turned up a few times. Its antigen is unidentified. CDR3 length: 15 amino acids. Looked up from germline, CDR1 is SGHTA and CDR2 is FQGNSA. With V trimmed by 4 bases and J by 2 bases, 7 bases remained unmatched.

The sample taken for sequencing was blood. The chain is built from TRBV7-2 and TRBJ1-2; 7 bases align to TRBD1. The clonotype originates from a woman aged 30 to 39 in good health. The CDR3 region has the DNA TGTGCCAGCAGCTCCCAGCCGGACAGGAACTATGGCTACACCTTC. It specifies CASSSQPDRNYGYTF.